The T cell receptor beta chain described here comes from a study of identical twins (dated by TCRdb to 2016 to 2017). Describing the broader study: TCR alpha and beta repertoires from monozygotic twins, unrelated adults of various ages and cord blood were deep-sequenced to test whether fetal clonotypes persist. Replicate twin experiments were performed at different times using different library preparation protocols to rule out contamination. Overall study outcomes, separate from this receptor: Excess twin sharing in beta out-of-frame sequences was weaker because fewer shared sequences lowered the signal-to-noise ratio. Out-of-frame TCR alpha sharing in monozygotic twins was systematically underestimated by recombination models, whereas sharing between unrelated individuals was in agreement with the recombination models. Compared with coincidental sharing between unrelated individuals, an excess of low generation-probability sequences was observed among out-of-frame TCR alpha sequences shared between twins. Invariant T cells such as MAIT and iNKT could partly confound zero-insertion analyses, although diverse VJ usage argued against such confounding for most clonotypes. Abundant cord blood beta clonotypes had fewer insertions, young adult naive repertoires showed a similar but weaker trend, and memory repertoires showed no such trend. Because the same donors could not be followed over many years, the conclusions depended on cross-sectional statistical analysis.

The CDR3 spans 14 residues, from the cysteine through the phenylalanine. Left in the record is the CDR3 DNA by itself, 42 bases read in frame from the first base. As encoded in the germline V gene (reference sequence), CDR1 is SEHNR while CDR2 is FQNEAQ. The junction shows trimming of 2 bases on V and 8 bases on J, and the gene matches do not reach 8 bases of it. Libraries were constructed by 5' RACE. Sequencing was carried out with an Illumina HiSeq 2000. Template switching introduced a universal primer binding site; the final cDNA contained a unique molecular identifier, enabling accurate counting of TCR cDNA molecules. Specific primers in the conserved constant-segment region were used to synthesize first-strand cDNA for the TCR alpha and beta chains. To control for contamination, each cDNA library was double barcoded with a SMART-Mk sample barcode plus Illumina barcodes. TruSeq adapter sequences along with Illumina sample barcodes were introduced in two successive PCR steps. The Illumina HiSeq platform was used with custom primers to sequence TCR alpha and beta cDNA libraries. On the authors' methods: Raw reads were processed with MiGEC to extract unique molecular identifiers, and MiXCR was used to determine CDR3 positions. For each individual, recombination models were inferred using an EM algorithm with the repgenHMM and IGoR tools. Shared clonotype analysis was performed with the tcR package in R, normalizing sharing by the product of cloneset sizes. Out-of-frame nonproductive sequences were analyzed to study raw recombination free of thymic and clonal selection effects. TCRdb's own reprocessing of the public reads used fastp at Q25 and MiXCR and kept productive beta chains. Entries are consolidated by CDR3 protein sequence, retaining the most common genes and DNA. The V and J calls reflect TCRdb's pipeline rather than the authors' work. The sample contains 300,000 to 400,000 distinct CDR3 sequences, 8.5% to 10% of them found a single time. Over 7% of the sample comes from the top ten.

This clonotype was counted between two and nine times. The target of this receptor is not known. No base-level quality is on record; no much larger clone is a single base apart. Every donor was a healthy Caucasian. The researchers also sequenced three unrelated adults who were not twins: a male aged 18 to 30, a male aged 50 to 59, and a female aged 50 to 59. Miltenyi CD45RO+ enrichment and human naive T-cell isolation kits were used to isolate memory (CD45RO+) and naive T cells from PBMC. Sequenced input: naive T cells sorted from blood. In light of the paper, this sample's cell subset or site label describes: cells isolated with a human naive T-cell isolation kit. The V gene is TRBV7-9 and the J gene is TRBJ1-1; 7 central nucleotides agree with TRBD1. This receptor was identified in a woman aged 45-65 years in good health. In nucleotides, the sequence is TGTGCCAGCAGCTTACAGGGGGTAATATCCGAAGCTTTCTTT. It translates as CASSLQGVISEAFF.